This T cell receptor (beta chain) is from a study of monozygotic twins with inflammatory bowel disease. CDR1 DFQATT and CDR2 SNEGSKA come from the germline V gene (reference sequence). The CDR3 sequence is 17 residues long. TCRalpha and TCRbeta cDNA went through two nested PCRs of roughly 15 and 9 cycles. Reanalyzing the 5' RACE reads, TCRdb keeps one entry per CDR3 protein, without DNA. In all, the sample yields around 190,000 distinct CDR3 sequences. A remark on this clonotype: What it binds is unknown.

Study-level findings and limits: Healthy co-twins, by inverse Simpson, had higher TCRbeta diversity than their siblings with IBD.

The chain employs TRBV20-1 and TRBJ1-2; TCRdb designates TRBD1, a call that cannot be tested without DNA. The origin of this receptor is a human donor with ulcerative colitis or Crohn's disease, or a healthy co-twin of an affected twin (not recorded which). The sequencing input was blood. CDR3 sequence reads: CSASSEDVGTGGYGYTF.